One and the same sample provided the 18 T cell receptor beta chains below, sequenced in a study of cytomegalovirus exposure and HLA in healthy donors. Amplification used 60 Vbeta primers and 13 Jbeta primers. Measured with immunoSEQ multiplex PCR; TCRdb has only the in-frame clones, and not every one. The sample has 150,000 to 200,000 clones, approximately 84% seen once; the top ten hold 1% to 1.5%. The sequenced sample was PBMCs. The receptors originated from a man in his fifties or sixties in good health and CMV-seropositive.

The chain is built from TRBV2 and TRBJ2-5, with a possible D match to TRBD2 (7 bases). Germline V gene data show CDR1 as SNHLY and CDR2 as FYNNEI. The germline V and J ends were trimmed by 3 bases and 3 bases, with 17 bases remaining between them. This CDR3 comprises 16 residues. The CDR3: CASSERGPLSKETQYF. In DNA form, the CDR3 reads TGTGCCAGCAGTGAGCGGGGGCCTCTCTCCAAAGAGACCCAGTACTTC. Filled out from reference TRBV2 and TRBJ2-5, the complete variable domain reads EPEVTQTPSHQVTQMGQEVILRCVPISNHLYFYWYRQILGQKVEFLVSFYNNEISEKSEIFDDQFSVERPDGSNFTLKIRSTKLEDSAMYFCASSERGPLSKETQYFGPGTRLLVL.

V usage is TRBV10-2 and J usage is TRBJ2-5; the D gene is possibly TRBD1 (6 bases). Per the germline V gene, CDR1 is WSHSY and CDR2 is SAAADI. The CDR3 is made up of 14 amino acids. V was shortened by 1 base and J by 2 bases, with 8 bases between the two germline ends. CDR3 coding DNA: TGCGCCAGCAGTGAGTTGAGGGGGCAAGAGACCCAGTACTTC. This codes for CASSELRGQETQYF.

The rearrangement uses TRBV6-5 and TRBJ1-5; maybe TRBD1 (6 bases). This CDR3 contains 13 residues. The V gene lost 7 bases and the J gene lost 3 bases, with 10 bases spanning the gap. Germline V CDR1 and CDR2: MNHEY, SVGAGI. In DNA, the CDR3 is TGTGCCAGCACAGGACAGCCCAATCAGCCCCAGCATTTT. Translating it yields CASTGQPNQPQHF.

This rearrangement joins TRBV9 to TRBJ2-3; the match to TRBD2 covers 8 bases. The CDR3 runs 18 residues. The trim removed 0 bases at V and 1 base at J, leaving 10 bases unmatched. CDR1 is SGDLS, CDR2 YYNGEE, per germline. The CDR3 reads CASSVGVAGGGRTDTQYF. The DNA for the CDR3 is TGTGCCAGCAGCGTAGGGGTAGCCGGGGGGGGACGCACAGATACGCAGTATTTT.

The chain's CDR3 is CASSENSGYEQYF. For the CDR3, the DNA is TGTGCCAGCAGCGAAAATAGCGGTTACGAGCAGTACTTC. This chain uses TRBV7-2 with TRBJ2-7, with D possibly being TRBD2 (6 bases). V was cut by 5 bases and J by 4 bases, with 12 bases left in between. CDR1 and CDR2 from the germline V gene are SGHTA and FQGNSA. The CDR3 spans 13 residues.

CDR3: CASTRTGRTDTQYF. CDR3 in DNA: TGTGCCAGCACCAGGACAGGGCGCACAGATACGCAGTATTTT. This sequence joins TRBV6-5 and TRBJ2-3; 8 bases fit TRBD1. V lost 7 bases and J lost 1; bases outside the gene matches: 4. Germline-derived CDR1 and CDR2 are MNHEY and SVGAGI. The CDR3 sequence is 14 residues long.

The CDR3 reads CASSQEPGLPTDTQYF. The CDR3 bases are TGTGCCAGCAGCCAAGAGCCGGGACTCCCCACAGATACGCAGTATTTT. This rearrangement joins TRBV4-2 to TRBJ2-3; TRBD2 is a possible D gene (6 bases). The ends were cut back, 0 bases at V and 2 bases at J, with 12 bases in the middle. CDR3 length: 16 amino acids. From germline, CDR1 is LGHNA and CDR2 YNFKEQ.

The chain uses TRBV5-4 and TRBJ1-5, with 7 positions matching TRBD1. Germline assignment: CDR1 SGHNT and CDR2 YYREEE (reference sequence). There are 18 residues in the CDR3. With V trimmed by 0 bases and J by 5 bases, 14 bases remained unmatched. DNA for the CDR3: TGTGCCAGCAGCTTGGGGACAGGATCTTTCAGGCCGGATCAGCCCCAGCATTTT. Amino acid sequence: CASSLGTGSFRPDQPQHF.

This sequence joins TRBV5-5 and TRBJ1-1; maybe TRBD1 (5 bases). CDR1 is SGHKS, CDR2 YYEKEE, per germline (reference sequence). V shed 4 bases and J shed 0 bases, with 22 bases lying between them. This CDR3 is built from 18 residues. This CDR3 is CASSPVGALGPLNTEAFF. Written as DNA, the CDR3 is TGTGCCAGCAGCCCCGTAGGGGCCCTGGGGCCTTTGAACACTGAAGCTTTCTTT.

The CDR3 spells CAISFTPGEQYF. The CDR3 DNA reads TGTGCCATCAGTTTTACACCGGGGGAGCAGTACTTC. The chain is built from TRBV10-3 and TRBJ2-7, with a weak D call TRBD2 (5 bases). CDR3 length equals 12 residues. The ends were cut back, 5 bases at V and 7 bases at J, with 12 bases in the middle. Germline V CDR1 and CDR2: ENHRY, SYGVKD.

In DNA form, the CDR3 reads TGTGCCAGTGGCCAGGCCAATCAGCCCCAGCATTTT. Its translation is CASGQANQPQHF. The chain is built from TRBV2 and TRBJ1-5, with no clear D. Trimming took 9 bases from V and 3 from J, leaving 9 bases between them. Germline V lookup: CDR1 SNHLY, CDR2 FYNNEI. The CDR3 consists of 12 residues.

This sequence joins TRBV19 and TRBJ2-2; the match to TRBD2 covers 14 bases. The CDR3 has 15 residues. Germline V CDR1 and CDR2: LNHDA, SQIVND (reference sequence). Unmatched junction bases numbered 3, after V lost 7 bases and J lost 5 bases. In DNA, the CDR3 is TGTGCCAGTATCCGGACTAGCGGGGGGACCGGGGAGCTGTTTTTT. This translates into CASIRTSGGTGELFF.

The V gene is TRBV7-2, the J gene TRBJ2-7; a possible D gene is TRBD2 (5 bases). The CDR3 is 14 amino acids. CDR1 and CDR2 from the germline V gene are SGHTA and FQGNSA. Trimming cost V 4 bases and J 3 bases, with 13 bases left between them. The CDR3 sequence is CASSSTGLDYEQYF. The CDR3 DNA follows: TGTGCCAGCAGCTCGACCGGACTGGACTACGAGCAGTACTTC.

J is TRBJ2-5 and V is TRBV7-3, with 7 nucleotides matching TRBD1. Germline CDR1 reads SGHTA; CDR2 reads FQGTGA. Germline trimming cut 5 bases from V and 4 bases from J; bases unmatched to any gene: 4. The length of the CDR3 is 13 residues. The CDR3 DNA follows: TGTGCCAGCAGCCAGGGGGTCGGAGAGACCCAGTACTTC. Its protein is CASSQGVGETQYF.

The CDR3 loop reads CASSESGRGVLGINEQFF. The CDR3 region has the DNA TGTGCCAGCAGTGAATCGGGACGGGGGGTCCTCGGAATCAATGAGCAGTTCTTC. The chain links TRBV25-1 to TRBJ2-1; TRBD2 agrees at 7 bases. V lost 1 base to trimming and J lost 6 bases; unmatched junction nucleotides: 15. Germline V gene data show CDR1 as MGHDK and CDR2 as SYGVNS. CDR3 length: 18 residues.

The chain uses TRBV30 and TRBJ2-2; the match to TRBD2 covers 9 bases. Per germline, CDR1 GTSNPN and CDR2 SVGIG (reference sequence). The CDR3 totals 16 residues. V was clipped by 2 bases and J by 3 bases; unmatched bases: 7. The CDR3 sequence: CAWSSSGTSHTGELFF. CDR3 DNA sequence: TGTGCCTGGAGTTCATCCGGGACTAGCCACACCGGGGAGCTGTTTTTT. The complete variable domain, with remaining parts taken from reference TRBV30 and TRBJ2-2, reads SQTIHQWPATLVQPVGSPLSLECTVEGTSNPNLYWYRQAAGRGLQLLFYSVGIGQISSEVPQNLSASRPQDRQFILSSKKLLLSDSGFYLCAWSSSGTSHTGELFFGEGSRLTVL.

The chain employs TRBV29-1 and TRBJ1-1; 7 bases are shared with TRBD1. The length of the CDR3 is 15 residues. From germline, CDR1 is SQVTM and CDR2 ANQGSEA. V lost 3 bases and J lost 0; bases outside the gene matches: 7. In DNA form, the CDR3 reads TGCAGCGTTGAGGGCGGTAGGGGGCTGAACACTGAAGCTTTCTTT. The encoded protein is CSVEGGRGLNTEAFF.

V gene TRBV2 combines with J gene TRBJ1-5; TRBD1 matches at 9 bases. CDR1 and CDR2 from the germline V gene are SNHLY and FYNNEI. V lost 4 bases, J lost 4 bases, and 2 bases stayed unmatched. This CDR3 region has 14 residues. CDR3: CASSADRGNQPQHF. CDR3 in DNA: TGTGCCAGCAGTGCGGACAGGGGTAATCAGCCCCAGCATTTT.